The clone carrying this T cell receptor (beta chain) showed up just once. No antigen is known for it. The record originates from a study of cytomegalovirus exposure and HLA in healthy donors. The study's findings and limits: Reported performance of the classifier showed diagnosis of cytomegalovirus status with high specificity and sensitivity. CMV antigen specificity of three CMV-associated chains was confirmed in vitro.

Losses at the gene ends were 5 bases for V and 1 base for J; bases not matched to a gene: 6. The CDR3 has 15 amino acids. From germline, CDR1 is SNHLY and CDR2 FYNNEI. The primer mix had 60 Vbeta and 13 Jbeta primers. TCRdb's copy holds only in-frame clones and misses some; the assay was immunoSEQ multiplex PCR. Here the sample spans some 130,000 clones, roughly three quarters being singletons. Sample: PBMCs. This clonotype originated in a female donor in good health and CMV-seronegative. J is TRBJ1-2 and V is TRBV2, with 8 bases that match TRBD1. DNA for the CDR3: TGTGCCAGCAGTACACGGACAGGGAGTAACTATGGCTACACCTTC. Protein sequence: CASSTRTGSNYGYTF. The variable domain in full, with the rest retrieved from reference TRBV2 and TRBJ1-2, is EPEVTQTPSHQVTQMGQEVILRCVPISNHLYFYWYRQILGQKVEFLVSFYNNEISEKSEIFDDQFSVERPDGSNFTLKIRSTKLEDSAMYFCASSTRTGSNYGYTFGSGTRLTVV.